This TCR beta chain was recovered during a study of blood T cells in healthy people across ages. The CDR3 has 16 amino acids. Germline V CDR1 and CDR2: MNHNY, SVGAGI (reference sequence). The V and J ends lost 6 bases and 1 base respectively, with 18 bases between them. This clonotype was seen a few times. Then a second PCR, running roughly 7 to 11 cycles, was carried out with a sample-barcoded 5' primer and a J-beta primer mix. TCRdb processed the 5' RACE reads anew with MiXCR; each CDR3 protein has one entry. The sample consists of 780,000 or so distinct CDR3 sequences, roughly 50% of them appearing once.

The chain couples TRBV6-6 to TRBJ2-5; D possibly corresponds to TRBD2 (5 bases). Material: blood. The clonotype was recovered from a man older than 75 in good health. The chain's CDR3 is CASRPPGVLFQETQYF. In nucleotides, the CDR3 is TGTGCCAGCAGGCCTCCCGGGGTACTCTTCCAAGAGACCCAGTACTTC.